The source of this T cell receptor beta chain is a study of early T cells in non-severe SARS-CoV-2 infection. The table lists this clonotype with many counts. Its antigen remains unidentified. Germline CDR1 is LGHNT and CDR2 is FRNRAP. With 10 bases clipped from V and 0 bases from J, the junction kept 3 bases outside the gene matches. CDR3 length: 13 amino acids. Study-level points and caveats: Matching results from VDJdb favored anti-spike CD8 responses, leaving private and CD4 specificities undetected.

Attached unique molecular identifiers marked individual cDNA molecules. One entry per CDR3 protein, called by TCRdb with MiXCR from the 5' RACE reads. The sample carries around 53,000 distinct CDR3 sequences, roughly 12% recorded once. The specimen comprised whole blood, sampled at baseline. The receptor was isolated from an adult who was a healthcare worker with PCR-confirmed SARS-CoV-2 infection or an uninfected control (not recorded which). This chain joins TRBV12-5 and TRBJ1-3, with TRBD1 matching over 7 bases. CDR3 coding DNA: TGTGCTACGGACAGGAGCTCTGGAAACACCATATATTTT. Encoded protein: CATDRSSGNTIYF.